The 13 T cell receptor beta chains presented below share a single source sample, sequenced in a study of shared clonotypes between healthy human individuals. Profiling relied on immunoSEQ multiplex PCR, and the TCRdb table lists in-frame clones only, not all of them. This repertoire shows 2 million to 2.5 million clones, about 92% found once; its top ten account for more than 1.5%. The naive CD8 fraction comprised CD45RO-negative cells positively selected for CCR7 and excluded terminally differentiated effector memory CD45RA+ cells. Sequencing was done on a sample of naive CD8+ T cells from PBMCs. Receptors were obtained from a man between 18 and 29 years old in good health. Some clones in this sample may be carry-over from other donors' samples.

The chain couples TRBV5-1 to TRBJ2-7, with 7 bases identical to TRBD2. Germline trimming cut 0 bases from V and 0 bases from J; bases unmatched to any gene: 12. Germline assignment: CDR1 SGHRS and CDR2 YFSETQ. The CDR3 extends over 18 amino acids. In nucleotides, the CDR3 is TGCGCCAGCAGCTTGGAGCTAGTAACTAGCGCGAGCTCCTACGAGCAGTACTTC. This encodes CASSLELVTSASSYEQYF.

The table lists this clone with a count of one. V is TRBV2 and J is TRBJ2-7, with 11 bases matching TRBD1. Looked up from germline, CDR1 is SNHLY and CDR2 is FYNNEI. The CDR3 sequence is 16 residues long. J lost 5 bases, V lost 7 bases, and 13 bases had no gene match. DNA of the CDR3: TGTGCCAGCACGCGAATGCCGGGACAGGGGGTCCACGAGCAGTACTTC. Its translation: CASTRMPGQGVHEQYF.

The V gene is TRBV11-2, the J gene TRBJ2-2; D unresolved. Trimming cost V 3 bases and J 4 bases, with 9 bases left between them. CDR3 length equals 14 residues. Germline CDR1 SGHAT, CDR2 FQNNGV. The CDR3 coding sequence is TGTGCCAGCAGCTTGGCCCCTGGCACCGGGGAGCTGTTTTTT. This translates into CASSLAPGTGELFF. The entire variable domain, with the rest obtained from reference TRBV11-2 and TRBJ2-2, is as follows: EAGVAQSPRYKIIEKRQSVAFWCNPISGHATLYWYQQILGQGPKLLIQFQNNGVVDDSQLPKDRFSAERLKGVDSTLKIQPAKLEDSAVYLCASSLAPGTGELFFGEGSRLTVL.

The J gene is TRBJ2-2, the V gene TRBV6-6; perhaps D is TRBD1 or TRBD2 (6 bases each). This CDR3 spans 13 amino acids. V was shortened by 4 bases and J by 6 bases, with 9 bases between the two germline ends. From germline, CDR1 is MNHNY and CDR2 SVGAGI (reference sequence). The CDR3 sequence is CASSWGAPGELFF. In nucleotides, the CDR3 is TGTGCCAGCAGTTGGGGGGCCCCCGGGGAGCTGTTTTTT.

This chain joins TRBV9 and TRBJ2-7; 8 bases align to TRBD1. The CDR3 runs to 16 residues. The trim removed 0 bases at V and 3 bases at J, leaving 8 bases unmatched. CDR1 SGDLS and CDR2 YYNGEE come from the germline V gene. Here the CDR3 reads CASSVEAGGLFYEQYF. The DNA of the CDR3 is TGTGCCAGCAGCGTAGAGGCAGGGGGCTTATTCTACGAGCAGTACTTC.

V gene TRBV12-1 combines with J gene TRBJ2-3. TRBV12-1 is flagged as a pseudogene. This CDR3 region has 16 residues. CDR3 nucleotide sequence: TGTGCCAGCAGCTTTGAGGGCCCCGCTAGCACAGATACGCAGTATTTT. It translates to CASSFEGPASTDTQYF.

This sequence joins TRBV9 and TRBJ1-4; unclear D gene. Germline loops: CDR1 SGDLS, CDR2 YYNGEE. The CDR3 spans 15 residues. With 0 bases removed from V and 3 bases from J, the gap between germline ends came to 9 bases. In DNA form, the CDR3 reads TGTGCCAGCAGCGTAGGAAACGGACCTAATGAAAAACTGTTTTTT. Encoded protein: CASSVGNGPNEKLFF.

The chain uses TRBV5-4 and TRBJ2-1; TRBD2 aligns across 9 bases. V gave up 0 bases and J gave up 10 bases; unmatched junction bases: 5. The CDR3 runs to 14 residues. CDR1 SGHNT and CDR2 YYREEE come from the germline V gene (reference sequence). CDR3 coding DNA: TGTGCCAGCAGCTTGGGGACTAGCGTAAGCGAGCAGTTCTTC. It translates to CASSLGTSVSEQFF. Looking up the rest from reference TRBV5-4 and TRBJ2-1 gives the full variable domain: ETGVTQSPTHLIKTRGQQVTLRCSSQSGHNTVSWYQQALGQGPQFIFQYYREEENGRGNFPPRFSGLQFPNYSSELNVNALELDDSALYLCASSLGTSVSEQFFGPGTRLTVL.

The V gene is TRBV27, the J gene TRBJ1-3; D remains unclear. With 4 bases removed from V and 0 bases from J, the gap between germline ends came to 10 bases. CDR3 length: 15 amino acids. Germline V gene data show CDR1 as MNHEY and CDR2 as SMNVEV (reference sequence). The CDR3 DNA reads TGTGCCAGCAGTTCCATCCCCCACTCTGGAAACACCATATATTTT. Translation gives CASSSIPHSGNTIYF.

In nucleotides, the CDR3 is TGTGCCAGCAGCACGGACCGGACGAATGGCTATGGCTACACCTTC. Translating gives CASSTDRTNGYGYTF. The genes are TRBV7-9 and TRBJ1-2; the D is unclear. Germline lookup yields CDR1 SEHNR and CDR2 FQNEAQ (reference sequence). V was clipped by 5 bases and J by 4 bases, with 17 bases between them. This CDR3 comprises 15 residues.

The chain recombines TRBV11-2 with TRBJ1-4; weak D call: TRBD1 (5 bases). V lost 5 bases, J lost 7 bases, and 17 bases lay in between. The CDR3 length is 15 residues. Germline CDR1 is SGHAT and CDR2 is FQNNGV. DNA for the CDR3: TGTGCCAGCAGCGTCCTCGGGGCTGGGGTTGAAAAACTGTTTTTT. Its protein product is CASSVLGAGVEKLFF.

The V gene is TRBV5-6, the J gene TRBJ1-1, with 8 positions matching TRBD1. Germline trimming cut 3 bases from V and 4 bases from J; bases unmatched to any gene: 11. This CDR3 has 16 residues. In germline, CDR1 is SGHDT, CDR2 YYEEEE. The CDR3, as DNA: TGTGCCAGCAGCTCGACGTTTCAGGGGGCCCCCACTGAAGCTTTCTTT. It translates to CASSSTFQGAPTEAFF.

On this clone: The sample carries other DNA sequences with the same CDR3. CDR3 residues: CASSLGLSEAFF. DNA of the CDR3: TGTGCCAGCAGCTTGGGACTAAGCGAAGCTTTCTTT. This chain connects TRBV5-4 to TRBJ1-1; no firm D call. CDR1 SGHNT and CDR2 YYREEE come from the germline V gene (reference sequence). V lost 0 bases and J lost 8, with 8 bases in between. This CDR3 region has 12 residues.